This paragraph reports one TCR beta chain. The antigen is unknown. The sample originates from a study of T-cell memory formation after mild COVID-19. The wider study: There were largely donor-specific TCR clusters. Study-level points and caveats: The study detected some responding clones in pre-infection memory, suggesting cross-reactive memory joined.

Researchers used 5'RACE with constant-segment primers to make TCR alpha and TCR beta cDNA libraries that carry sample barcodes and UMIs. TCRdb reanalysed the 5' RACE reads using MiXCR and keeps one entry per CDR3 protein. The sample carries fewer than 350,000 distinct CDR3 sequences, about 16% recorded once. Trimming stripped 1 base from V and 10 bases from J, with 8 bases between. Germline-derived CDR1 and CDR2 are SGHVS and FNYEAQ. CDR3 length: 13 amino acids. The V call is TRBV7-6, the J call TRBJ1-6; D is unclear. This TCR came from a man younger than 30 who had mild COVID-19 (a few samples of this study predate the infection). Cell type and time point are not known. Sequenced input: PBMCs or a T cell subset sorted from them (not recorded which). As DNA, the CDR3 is TGTGCCAGCAGCTTAGGTGCAGACTCACCCCTCCACTTT. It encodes CASSLGADSPLHF. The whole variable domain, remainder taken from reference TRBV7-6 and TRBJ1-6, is GAGVSQSPRYKVTKRGQDVALRCDPISGHVSLYWYRQALGQGPEFLTYFNYEAQQDKSGLPNDRFSAERPEGSISTLTIQRTEQRDSAMYRCASSLGADSPLHFGNGTRLTVT.